The TCR beta chain under discussion was sequenced for a study of cytomegalovirus exposure and HLA in healthy donors (dated by TCRdb to about 2017). With respect to the entire study: According to an earlier analysis of a few hundred of the donors, about 190 million T cells yielded roughly 110 million unique TCR beta sequences and about 300 Gb of sequence data. An early release that covered fewer than 750 HLA-typed donors contained approximately 320 gigabases of sequencing data and tens of millions of unique TCR sequences. The genetic ancestry cluster associated with self-reported Caucasian donors included 70% to 85% of the roughly 400 genotyped donors. The study was designed to test whether signatures of past pathogen exposure could be identified by cataloging public T cell receptors. The T cell repertoires of about 700 subjects were profiled by immunosequencing and related to cytomegalovirus serostatus. A separate validation cohort of 90 to 150 different subjects was used in addition to the roughly 700-subject first cohort. To predict cytomegalovirus infection status, the study combined high-throughput TCR immunosequencing, statistical association of individual TCRs with disease status, and machine learning. A later analysis re-analyzed previously published TCR beta repertoires from 550 to 700 donors and added high-resolution HLA genotyping to study TCR occurrence patterns. Rather than drawing on any new phenotypic data, the later analysis identified candidate immune exposures from TCR beta sequences and the way those sequences occurred across donors. An earlier analysis of 587 of the donors used high-throughput TCR beta sequencing to judge whether each TCR beta V gene segment behaved as functional or pseudogenic. Donor age, sex, ethnicity and CMV serostatus were collected together with the repertoire data. Genome-wide SNP genotypes for about three fifths of the 666 donors were used in a later genetic analysis, which treated that subset as a discovery cohort. Every repertoire in the discovery cohort had been generated on one and the same sequencing platform. HLA typing included class I and class II loci at four-digit resolution. The number of donors typed differed by locus, with about 629-630 for A, B, C, DRB1 and DQB1, 522 for DQA1, under 610 for DPA1, and approximately 470 for DPB1. Roughly five DR-DQ haplotypes were handled as single units for association and clustering, since linkage in the cohort was strong. Among almost 400 genotyped donors of the cohort, an average of about 240,000 unique TCR beta nucleotide sequences were sequenced per donor, 15% to 20% of them non-productive.

The library was built by means of the immunoSEQ multiplex PCR assay. A mixture of 60 forward primers for TCR Vbeta segments and 13 reverse primers for TCR Jbeta segments was used in the multiplex PCR. Amplification of the CDR3 region of rearranged TCR beta genes was performed with a multiplex PCR assay on genomic DNA. On the Illumina HiSeq System, the amplified TCR beta libraries were sequenced as 87-base-pair reads. In the paper's pipeline: Across the 670 or so repertoires, a later analysis counted 75 million to 90 million unique TCR beta chains, 9 million to 14 million of which were shared by at least two donors. To remove PCR and sequencing errors, raw reads were error-corrected and collapsed into unique sequences using a nearest-neighbor algorithm that merged closely related sequences. CDR3 sequences were aligned to IMGT reference sequences to assign V, D and J gene segments. For a sequence to be retained, a match of at least six nucleotides to both a V gene segment and a J gene segment was required. Rearrangements were classified as productive when the CDR3 lacked stop codons and remained in frame with V and J, and all other rearrangements were classified as non-productive. Following IMGT convention, CDR3 was defined as the stretch from the second conserved V-encoded cysteine to the conserved J-encoded phenylalanine. The earlier analysis of about 500 of the donors excluded sequences that lacked an unambiguous match to a single V gene segment. An earlier analysis of fewer than 750 of the donors classified V segments as functional when productive rearrangements were above 56.7% and as segregating when the standard deviation between donors was above 5%. A statistical classification framework was built to diagnose cytomegalovirus status from the catalog of TCR beta chain sequences. In a later analysis, V and J genes were assigned by comparing TCR nucleotide sequences against IMGT/GENE-DB human TR gene sequences. A later analysis assigned CDR3 sequences and most-parsimonious VDJ recombination scenarios with the TCRdist pipeline. In a later analysis, each TCR beta chain was defined by its CDR3 amino acid sequence together with its V-gene family, and reads lacking a unique V-gene family were excluded. To address suspected cross-contamination and a sequencing artifact, a later analysis removed several hundred highly shared, low-generation-probability nucleotide sequences. A later analysis calculated a clonal expansion index for each public chain from normalized within-repertoire ranks of inferred template counts. Generation probabilities in a later analysis came from a VDJ recombination model fitted to out-of-frame rearrangements, and those results were checked against IGoR. In a later analysis, TCR-TCR, TCR-HLA and TCR-CMV co-occurrence was scored with hypergeometric tests, and a repertoire-size bias correction was applied to TCR pairs. A later analysis estimated false discovery rates by permuting HLA or CMV assignments 20 times. In a later analysis, co-occurring TCRs were grouped using DBSCAN, with TCRdist sequence similarity added in when clustering inside HLA-allele-positive subsets. Repertoires with fewer than 30,000 or more than 120,000 public chains, plus five repertoires with anomalous nucleotide sharing, were excluded from co-occurrence clustering. Drawn from immuneACCESS, this table holds only the in-frame rearrangements with V and J called that TCRdb kept. Clones are partly lost; checked studies trace under half to an unresolved V gene and leave the rest unexplained. V and J calls and clone size are given by that table; D and trimming were obtained from the DNA. The sample table gives about 160,000 clones. Around 1.4% of the sample is held by the ten biggest clonotypes.

A word on this clone: The antigen it binds to is not known.

The cohort comprised some 700 healthy bone marrow donors. At the time of sampling, all cohort members were nominally healthy, though unrecorded immune exposures were likely present. The donor tested CMV seronegative, placing the donor among the 350 or so seronegative members of the cohort. A peripheral blood sample was collected from each donor, and TCR beta sequencing was performed on peripheral blood mononuclear cells. Genomic DNA was extracted from the blood cell samples with the Qiagen DNeasy Blood Extraction Kit. What the authors observed across the whole study: The authors suggested that the approach could potentially be generalized to other disease states and immunological phenotypes. When HLA alleles, especially DR and DQ, strongly co-occurred, attributing TCR associations to individual alleles was difficult. Correlated functional status among segregating V segments might be attributable to linkage disequilibrium, but an unknown experimental factor could not be ruled out. Compared with equally common non-associated chains, HLA-associated TCR beta chains in a later analysis were more clonally expanded and had lower generation probabilities. A later genetic analysis associated a missense DCLRE1C variant with V-gene and J-gene trimming of TCR beta chains, and an independent cohort replicated the association. Immune exposure information for the cohort was limited to CMV serostatus. In an earlier analysis of about 600 of the donors, most TCR beta V segments appeared in productive rearrangements about 90% or about 30% of the time, broadly matching IMGT annotations. In a later genetic analysis, fewer N-insertions in productive TCRs were reported among donors in an Asian-associated ancestry cluster than the approximately 670-donor mean. In a later analysis, the rate of TCR association differed among HLA loci, with DRB1 alleles having the most associated TCRs and HLA-C alleles having the fewest. The earlier analysis of some 540 of the donors excluded around 17 rarely observed V segments, including chromosome 9 orphons, because counts were too low. Sequencing depth was assumed to be roughly uniform across donors in the presence/absence analyses, though that assumption may not hold. A cluster of highly shared sequence variants was judged likely to be a technical artifact of the sequencing pipeline. The study listed around 160 TCR beta chains as associated with cytomegalovirus. Most TCR sequences were observed very rarely across donors, whereas some public TCRs were present in many individuals. This cohort had only TCR beta chains sequenced, and the lack of alpha or paired-chain data limited which features could be detected. According to a later analysis, parvovirus B19, influenza, CMV and Epstein-Barr virus appeared linked to several top co-occurrence clusters. The classifier was reported to diagnose cytomegalovirus status with high specificity and sensitivity in both the original cohort and the validation cohort. A later analysis associated about 17,000 TCR beta sequences with specific HLA alleles at a false discovery rate of 0.05. Because some donors lacked HLA typing at each locus, the association tests relied only on the typed subset. A further reported finding was that TCR beta sequences accurately predicted the HLA-A and HLA-B alleles for most subjects in the first cohort. A later analysis found that most CMV-associated TCR beta chains appeared HLA-restricted, with HLA associations seemingly driven largely by CMV exposure. Some IMGT-functional V segments, including TRBV6-2 and TRBV6-3, could not be told apart with the 87-base-pair reads, so those segments were excluded. A few of the identified cytomegalovirus-associated TCR beta chains were confirmed in vitro to be specific for cytomegalovirus antigens.

CDR1 MNHNS and CDR2 SASEGT are derived from the germline V gene. V lost 1 base and J lost 2 bases, and the count of bases not matched to a germline gene is 8. From cysteine to phenylalanine, the CDR3 is 16 amino acids long. The entry retains the CDR3 DNA only, 48 bases that are in frame from base 1. The sequenced sample was PBMCs. This clonotype was sampled from a woman aged 60-75 years in good health and CMV-seronegative. The rearranged segments are TRBV6-1 and TRBJ2-7; 7 middle bases align to TRBD2. CDR3 region: CASSEGGGIVTYEQYF. The sequenced DNA: TGTGCCAGCAGTGAAGGGGGGGGGATAGTTACCTACGAGCAGTACTTC.